The 24 T cell receptor beta chains in this list originate from one sample, sequenced in a study of T cell repertoires in cytomegalovirus infection. The antigens these receptors bind are not known. TCRdb reprocessed the reads with MiXCR, giving one entry per CDR3 protein. The sample records tens of thousands of distinct CDR3 sequences, about a fifth being singletons. Sample: CD8+ T cells from cultured PBMCs, taken from culture after CMV antigen stimulation. These receptors all stem from a human donor in good health (CMV status not recorded). Some clones in this sample may be carry-over from other donors' samples.

V gene TRBV27 combines with J gene TRBJ2-3; 11 nucleotides agree with TRBD2. After removal of 5 bases from V and 2 bases from J, the junction contained 21 bases not matched to a gene. The CDR3 consists of 21 residues. Germline V gives CDR1 MNHEY, CDR2 SMNVEV (reference sequence). The CDR3 DNA sequence: TGTGCCAGCAGTCCTACGATCAGGACTAGCGGGCCCGGGTGGACCACAGATACGCAGTATTTT. This codes for CASSPTIRTSGPGWTTDTQYF.

This clonotype is a singleton in its sample. A much more abundant neighbour one base away suggests this may be a read error. This chain uses TRBV11-2 with TRBJ2-7; 11 bases fit TRBD2. This CDR3 has 15 amino acids. Germline V lookup: CDR1 SGHAT, CDR2 FQNNGV. The CDR3 loop is CASSYTSGSIYEQNF. In nucleotides, the CDR3 is TGTGCCAGCAGCTACACTAGCGGGAGTATCTACGAGCAGAACTTC.

The CDR3 coding sequence is TGTGCCAGCAGTTTTGGTTTAATGGGGTTCTTC. This sequence encodes CASSFGLMGFF. This chain links TRBV28 with TRBJ2-1; unclear D gene. With 3 bases removed from V and 15 bases from J, the gap between germline ends came to 12 bases. The CDR3 has 11 amino acids. Germline V lookup: CDR1 MDHEN, CDR2 SYDVKM.

In this sample, this clonotype turned up many times. The chain uses TRBV5-4 and TRBJ2-7; D may be TRBD2 (5 bases). The CDR3 runs 14 residues. Germline V gene data show CDR1 as SGHNT and CDR2 as YYREEE (reference sequence). Trimming took 4 bases from V and 2 from J, leaving 13 bases between them. CDR3 sequence (DNA): TGTGCCAGCAGCCATTCGACTATAGCCTACGAGCAGTACTTC. It codes for CASSHSTIAYEQYF.

The J gene is TRBJ2-7, the V gene TRBV11-2; tentatively, D is TRBD2 (6 bases). This CDR3 is 15 amino acids long. Germline-derived CDR1 and CDR2 are SGHAT and FQNNGV. V was clipped by 5 bases and J by 4 bases, with 18 bases between them. The CDR3 DNA reads as TGTGCCAGCAGCCCGAACCCCGGGACTTATTACGAGCAGTACTTC. This sequence encodes CASSPNPGTYYEQYF.

This clonotype has at least ten counts. V usage is TRBV7-2 and J usage is TRBJ2-1; TRBD2 agrees at 7 bases. V was pared by 5 bases and J by 7 bases, with 5 bases of the junction left unmatched. Per germline, CDR1 SGHTA and CDR2 FQGNSA. CDR3 length equals 13 residues. The CDR3 DNA reads TGTGCCAGCAGCCTGGGCGGGGGAAATGAGCAGTTCTTC. Protein product: CASSLGGGNEQFF.

V and J are TRBV3-1 and TRBJ1-3; D remains ambiguous. Germline loops: CDR1 LGHDT, CDR2 YNNKEL (reference sequence). This CDR3 spans 16 amino acids. V was shortened by 3 bases and J by 4 bases, with 16 bases between the two germline ends. CDR3 DNA: TGTGCCAGCAGCCACGCAACCGGAGGGAACGGAAACACCATATATTTT. Its protein product is CASSHATGGNGNTIYF.

This clonotype appeared many times. This chain uses TRBV20-1 with TRBJ1-1; D is undetermined. The V gene lost 0 bases and the J gene lost 5 bases, with 10 bases spanning the gap. The length of the CDR3 is 13 residues. Germline V CDR1 and CDR2: DFQATT, SNEGSKA (reference sequence). CDR3 amino acids: CSAREIRRTEAFF. CDR3 nucleotides: TGCAGTGCTAGAGAAATACGGAGGACTGAAGCTTTCTTT.

This clonotype was seen repeatedly, ten times or more. The chain employs TRBV7-8 and TRBJ2-7; 8 nucleotides align to TRBD1. The CDR3 is 15 amino acids. CDR1 SGHVS and CDR2 FQNEAQ come from the germline V gene. V lost 5 bases, J lost 1 base, and 7 bases stayed unmatched. CDR3 sequence: CASSLTTGDSYEQYF. The CDR3 nucleotides are TGTGCCAGCAGCCTGACGACAGGGGATTCCTACGAGCAGTACTTC.

The chain uses TRBV7-3 and TRBJ2-5; D ambiguous. V lost 7 bases, J lost 5 bases, and 11 bases lay in between. This CDR3 has 12 amino acids. Germline V CDR1 and CDR2: SGHTA, FQGTGA. This CDR3 reads CASTPIEETQYF. In nucleotides, the CDR3 is TGTGCCAGCACCCCGATTGAGGAGACCCAGTACTTC.

This clonotype came up a few times. The chain couples TRBV6-2 or TRBV6-3 to TRBJ2-7; D remains ambiguous. V was pared by 4 bases and J by 7 bases, with 5 bases between. CDR3 size: 10 residues. The germline V gene encodes CDR1 MNHEY and CDR2 SVGEGT. The CDR3 bases are TGTGCCAGCAGTTCCAGAGAGCAGTACTTC. It yields the protein CASSSREQYF.

The gene calls are TRBV30 and TRBJ2-6, with TRBD1 as a possible D gene (6 bases). This CDR3 has 14 residues. Trimming removed 7 bases from V and 5 bases from J, with 15 bases in between. Germline values: CDR1 GTSNPN, CDR2 SVGIG (reference sequence). CDR3 in DNA: TGTGCCTCGATGTTACAGGGTCGGGCCAACGTCCTGACTTTC. It specifies CASMLQGRANVLTF.

This clonotype was seen ten or more times. The chain combines TRBV7-9 with TRBJ2-7; no clear D. The V end was cut by 5 bases, the J end by 3 bases, with 11 bases between. This CDR3 has 13 amino acids. Germline V gene lookup returns CDR1 SEHNR and CDR2 FQNEAQ (reference sequence). DNA of the CDR3: TGTGCCAGCAGCGATGGGATTAACTACGAGCAGTACTTC. Residues: CASSDGINYEQYF.

This clonotype has ten or more counts. The V gene is TRBV27, the J gene TRBJ2-1; D not certain. CDR3 length equals 13 residues. Germline V gives CDR1 MNHEY, CDR2 SMNVEV (reference sequence). With 6 bases removed from V and 4 bases from J, the gap between germline ends came to 10 bases. The CDR3 DNA follows: TGTGCCAGCAGCCCCGCCGCGTACAATGAGCAGTTCTTC. Residues: CASSPAAYNEQFF.

The rearrangement uses TRBV7-9 and TRBJ2-7; D remains unclear. Germline CDR1 and CDR2: SEHNR and FQNEAQ (reference sequence). This CDR3 comprises 14 residues. Deletions cut 2 bases from V and 2 bases from J, with 10 bases between. The CDR3: CASSLQQYPYEQYF. CDR3 DNA sequence: TGTGCCAGCAGCTTACAACAGTACCCCTACGAGCAGTACTTC.

This clonotype was found many times. The V and J genes are TRBV7-9 and TRBJ1-4; 10 bases align to TRBD1. Germline values: CDR1 SEHNR, CDR2 FQNEAQ (reference sequence). The V and J ends lost 6 bases and 7 bases, in that order; junction bases with no gene match: 5. The CDR3 has 14 amino acids. CDR3 bases: TGTGCCAGCAGATCCGGGACAGGGGTTGAAAAACTGTTTTTT. As protein: CASRSGTGVEKLFF.

About this clonotype itself: A much larger clone is a single base away; this may be a read error. The chain has TRBV6-8 and TRBJ1-1; weak D call: TRBD1 (5 bases). This CDR3 spans 14 amino acids. Germline CDR1 and CDR2: MNHGY and SAAAGT. This CDR3 reads CVSNELQGNTEAFF. The CDR3 DNA follows: TGTGTCAGCAACGAACTGCAGGGAAACACTGAAGCTTTCTTT.

The sample holds a few counts of this clonotype. The V and J genes are TRBV19 and TRBJ2-1, with TRBD1 matching 8 bases. Germline CDR1 reads LNHDA; CDR2 reads SQIVND (reference sequence). The CDR3 loop spans 17 amino acids. V lost 6 bases, J lost 4 bases, and 14 bases stayed unmatched. CDR3 bases: TGTGCCAGTAGCAGCCCTCGGGACAGGCACCTATACAATGAGCAGTTCTTC. The encoded protein is CASSSPRDRHLYNEQFF.

Note on this clonotype: This may be a read error, as it is one base from a much larger clone. The conserved phenylalanine or tryptophan is not found at the CDR3 terminus, so this likely reflects a read error. V gene TRBV9 combines with J gene TRBJ1-4; D remains ambiguous. This CDR3 comprises 14 residues. Germline CDR1 is SGDLS and CDR2 is YYNGEE. The V end was cut by 3 bases, the J end by 10 bases, with 16 bases between. The CDR3 nucleotides read TGTGCCAGCAGCGGGGAGGCAGCGGCGGGAAAACTGTTTTCT. Translating it yields CASSGEAAAGKLFS.

A few counts support this clonotype. The rearrangement uses TRBV7-6 and TRBJ2-7; 10 nucleotides agree with TRBD2. Germline V gene lookup returns CDR1 SGHVS and CDR2 FNYEAQ. Trimming took 7 bases from V and 3 from J; bases not matched to a gene: 9. The CDR3 runs to 15 residues. CDR3 DNA sequence: TGTGCCAGCAACCCGGGACTAGCGCAAATCTACGAGCAGTACTTC. Protein product: CASNPGLAQIYEQYF.

This clonotype has just a few counts. The chain employs TRBV5-6 and TRBJ1-2; no clear D gene. Trimming took off 5 bases at V and 4 bases at J, with 15 bases between the two ends. This CDR3 comprises 14 residues. Germline V gene sequence: CDR1 SGHDT, CDR2 YYEEEE. Written as DNA, the CDR3 is TGTGCCAGCAGACCTTTTTACTGGACCTATGGCTACACCTTC. Amino acids: CASRPFYWTYGYTF.

The J gene is TRBJ2-1, the V gene TRBV6-2 or TRBV6-3; 12 bases line up with TRBD2. This CDR3 contains 17 residues. The ends lost 6 bases at V and 4 bases at J; junction bases unmatched: 10. CDR1 MNHEY and CDR2 SVGEGT come from the germline V gene. The CDR3 is CASRLDGTSGPYNEQFF. DNA for the CDR3: TGTGCCAGCAGGCTCGATGGGACTAGCGGGCCTTACAATGAGCAGTTCTTC.

The chain employs TRBV4-3 and TRBJ2-7; 7 bases map to TRBD1. CDR3 length equals 15 residues. Trimming at V came to 0 bases and at J to 4 bases, leaving 6 bases not matched to a gene. Germline V lookup: CDR1 LGHNA, CDR2 YSLEER. In DNA, the CDR3 is TGCGCCAGCAGCCAAGATCGGGGACAGCCTTACGAGCAGTACTTC. Protein: CASSQDRGQPYEQYF.

The chain has TRBV30 and TRBJ2-5, with TRBD2 matching 7 bases. The CDR3 runs 13 residues. CDR1 and CDR2 (germline): GTSNPN, SVGIG (reference sequence). V dropped 2 bases and J dropped 5; count of bases not matched to a gene: 5. The CDR3 loop is CAWSQGGLETQYF. Here the CDR3 DNA reads TGTGCCTGGAGTCAGGGAGGGTTGGAGACCCAGTACTTC.